Each of the 29 T cell receptor beta chains below was sequenced from the same sample in a study of vaccination effects on CD4 cells after COVID-19. ViraFEST used viral peptide pools to expand antigen-specific CD4+ T cells before sequencing. Having been cultured for less than 12 days, the cells underwent CD4+ T cell isolation. Vaccine recipients had no previous SARS-CoV-2 infection; their nucleocapsid antibodies were negative. These TCRs' antigens remain unknown. TCRdb's table, derived via immunoSEQ multiplex PCR, lists solely in-frame clones and lacks some. Altogether about 43,000 clones are present, roughly 72% being singletons, with the ten largest covering 10% to 13%. The source material was CD4+ T cells from PBMCs cultured with SARS-CoV-2 spike peptides, sampled before COVID-19 vaccination. These receptors were obtained from a human donor who received a COVID-19 vaccine.

The chain couples TRBV5-1 to TRBJ1-1; TRBD1 matches 9 bases. The CDR3 covers 14 residues. From germline, CDR1 is SGHRS and CDR2 YFSETQ. V dropped 3 bases and J dropped 1; count of bases not matched to a gene: 1. In DNA form, the CDR3 reads TGCGCCAGCAGCTGGGGACAGGGGAACACTGAAGCTTTCTTT. Protein sequence: CASSWGQGNTEAFF.

The rearrangement uses TRBV7-2 and TRBJ1-2; D gene ambiguous. CDR3 length equals 11 residues. The germline V and J ends were trimmed by 4 bases and 6 bases, with 6 bases remaining between them. CDR1 and CDR2 from the germline V gene are SGHTA and FQGNSA. The CDR3 loop is CASSSPHGYTF. The CDR3 region has the DNA TGTGCCAGCAGCTCTCCACATGGCTACACCTTC.

The chain uses TRBV28 and TRBJ2-7, with D possibly called TRBD1 or TRBD2 (5 bases each). The CDR3 consists of 15 residues. Trimming stripped 0 bases from V and 5 bases from J, with 14 bases between. The germline gives CDR1 MDHEN, CDR2 SYDVKM. The CDR3 DNA is TGTGCCAGCAGTTTATGGGGGACCGGCAGGCACGAGCAGTACGTC. It encodes CASSLWGTGRHEQYV.

The chain is built from TRBV5-1 and TRBJ2-3; D possibly matches TRBD1 or TRBD2 (5 bases each). The CDR3 totals 16 residues. The germline V gene encodes CDR1 SGHRS and CDR2 YFSETQ. The ends were cut back, 4 bases at V and 3 bases at J, with 18 bases in the middle. The CDR3 spells CASSPLDRGYTDTQYF. The CDR3 region has the DNA TGCGCCAGCAGCCCACTGGACCGGGGCTATACAGATACGCAGTATTTT. The full variable domain, rest sourced from reference TRBV5-1 and TRBJ2-3, is KAGVTQTPRYLIKTRGQQVTLSCSPISGHRSVSWYQQTPGQGLQFLFEYFSETQRNKGNFPGRFSGRQFSNSRSEMNVSTLELGDSALYLCASSPLDRGYTDTQYFGPGTRLTVL.

This clone has a handful of counts. The DNA for the CDR3 is TGTGCCAGCAGCGGCCACCAGGGCGCGGACACCGGGGAGCTGTTTTTT. Its translation: CASSGHQGADTGELFF. This chain uses TRBV7-8 with TRBJ2-2, with TRBD1 as a possible D gene (5 bases). CDR3 length: 16 residues. Germline-derived CDR1 and CDR2 are SGHVS and FQNEAQ. V was pared by 5 bases and J by 3 bases, with 16 bases between.

The chain combines TRBV18 with TRBJ2-2; TRBD1 matches at 7 bases. Per the germline V gene, CDR1 is KGHSH and CDR2 is LQKENI. Losses at the gene ends were 6 bases for V and 0 bases for J; bases not matched to a gene: 1. This CDR3 comprises 14 residues. In DNA, the CDR3 is TGTGCCAGCTCGGGGACAGCGAACACCGGGGAGCTGTTTTTT. Its translation is CASSGTANTGELFF.

This clone was found a few times. V and J are TRBV28 and TRBJ2-2; D is unclear. V lost 3 bases and J 5 bases, leaving 4 bases between the germline ends. Germline CDR1 is MDHEN and CDR2 is SYDVKM. CDR3 size: 12 residues. The CDR3 region is CASSFLTGELFF. DNA for the CDR3: TGTGCCAGCAGTTTCCTGACCGGGGAGCTGTTTTTT. Complete variable domain (other parts from reference TRBV28 and TRBJ2-2): DVKVTQSSRYLVKRTGEKVFLECVQDMDHENMFWYRQDPGLGLRLIYFSYDVKMKEKGDIPEGYSVSREKKERFSLILESASTNQTSMYLCASSFLTGELFFGEGSRLTVL.

The chain recombines TRBV7-3 with TRBJ1-1, with D unresolved. The CDR3 loop spans 14 amino acids. Trimming took off 2 bases at V and 3 bases at J, with 10 bases between the two ends. Germline V gives CDR1 SGHTA, CDR2 FQGTGA. CDR3 sequence (DNA): TGTGCCAGCAGCTTAGAGACGGCGGACACTGAAGCTTTCTTT. Translating it yields CASSLETADTEAFF.

The chain uses TRBV28 and TRBJ1-4; D gene uncertain. Per germline, CDR1 MDHEN and CDR2 SYDVKM. The V end lost 6 bases, the J end lost 2 bases, and 10 bases lay between the germline ends. The CDR3 length is 14 residues. The CDR3 reads CASSRGGTNEKLFF. For the CDR3, the DNA is TGTGCCAGCAGCCGCGGAGGGACTAATGAAAAACTGTTTTTT.

The rearrangement links TRBV18 to TRBJ1-1, with no clear D. Germline CDR1 KGHSH, CDR2 LQKENI. Trimming stripped 4 bases from V and 0 bases from J, with 9 bases between. The CDR3 consists of 14 residues. The CDR3 bases are TGTGCCAGCTCACTGACTCCAATGAACACTGAAGCTTTCTTT. As protein: CASSLTPMNTEAFF. The variable domain in full, completed from reference TRBV18 and TRBJ1-1, reads NAGVMQNPRHLVRRRGQEARLRCSPMKGHSHVYWYRQLPEEGLKFMVYLQKENIIDESGMPKERFSAEFPKEGPSILRIQQVVRGDSAAYFCASSLTPMNTEAFFGQGTRLTVV.

The rearrangement links TRBV4-3 to TRBJ2-3, with D hard to call. CDR1 is LGHNA, CDR2 YSLEER, per germline. The CDR3 totals 13 residues. V shed 5 bases and J shed 2 bases, with 8 bases lying between them. The CDR3: CASSRYLTDTQYF. The DNA of the CDR3 is TGCGCCAGCAGCAGGTATCTCACAGATACGCAGTATTTT.

The chain uses TRBV5-1 and TRBJ2-3, with D maybe TRBD1 (6 bases). The CDR3 is made up of 17 amino acids. V lost 2 bases and J lost 0, with 16 bases in between. Per the germline V gene, CDR1 is SGHRS and CDR2 is YFSETQ. CDR3 residues: CASSLPRDKFSTDTQYF. CDR3 DNA sequence: TGCGCCAGCAGCTTACCCCGGGACAAATTTAGCACAGATACGCAGTATTTT.

The chain joins TRBV18 to TRBJ2-1; D remains unclear. This CDR3 region has 15 residues. V gave up 5 bases and J gave up 0 bases, with 11 bases separating them. The germline V gene encodes CDR1 KGHSH and CDR2 LQKENI. The CDR3 is CASSDSGYSYNEQFF. The CDR3 DNA reads TGTGCCAGCTCAGACTCAGGTTACTCCTACAATGAGCAGTTCTTC.

The V call is TRBV5-6, the J call TRBJ1-5; 7 nucleotides agree with TRBD1. The CDR3 has 17 amino acids. J was trimmed by 0 bases and V by 2 bases; bases with no gene match: 8. Germline values: CDR1 SGHDT, CDR2 YYEEEE. In DNA, the CDR3 is TGTGCCAGCAGCTTAAGACAGGGTTTTTATAGCAATCAGCCCCAGCATTTT. As protein: CASSLRQGFYSNQPQHF.

The J gene is TRBJ2-1, the V gene TRBV29-1; D gene ambiguous. Germline V lookup: CDR1 SQVTM, CDR2 ANQGSEA. This CDR3 region has 13 residues. The ends were cut back, 4 bases at V and 0 bases at J, with 7 bases in the middle. CDR3: CSVGWDSYNEQFF. The CDR3 DNA reads as TGCAGCGTTGGGTGGGACTCCTACAATGAGCAGTTCTTC.

The chain employs TRBV7-2 and TRBJ2-3, with D possibly being TRBD1 (6 bases). The V gene lost 5 bases and the J gene lost 4 bases, with 19 bases spanning the gap. The CDR3 contains 16 residues. The germline V gene encodes CDR1 SGHTA and CDR2 FQGNSA. The CDR3 DNA is TGTGCCAGCAGCCCCACGTTCGGCAGGGGCTCAGATACGCAGTATTTT. This gives the protein CASSPTFGRGSDTQYF.

The chain carries TRBV9 and TRBJ2-6, with unresolved D. This CDR3 has 14 amino acids. V lost 4 bases, J lost 0 bases, and 5 bases lay in between. Germline V gives CDR1 SGDLS, CDR2 YYNGEE. CDR3 residues: CASSPNSGANVLTF. The CDR3 DNA follows: TGTGCCAGCAGCCCCAACTCTGGGGCCAACGTCCTGACTTTC.

The V call is TRBV10-3, the J call TRBJ2-2; maybe TRBD1 (5 bases). V dropped 4 bases and J dropped 4 bases, with 13 bases sitting between them. There are 15 residues in the CDR3. Germline CDR1 is ENHRY and CDR2 is SYGVKD. The CDR3 loop reads CAISAATVSTGELFF. The CDR3 coding sequence is TGTGCCATCAGTGCTGCGACAGTAAGCACCGGGGAGCTGTTTTTT.

The chain recombines TRBV4-1 with TRBJ1-4, with 7 positions matching TRBD1. This CDR3 region has 16 residues. The junction had 16 bases not matched to a gene; V was cut back by 7 bases and J by 8 bases. The germline gives CDR1 MGHRA, CDR2 YSYEKL. The CDR3 here is CASKNIGQALREKLFF. The CDR3 DNA sequence: TGCGCCAGCAAGAATATCGGACAGGCCCTTCGGGAAAAACTGTTTTTT.

The V call is TRBV10-1, the J call TRBJ2-1; 11 bases match TRBD2. This CDR3 comprises 17 residues. The J segment lost 0 bases and the V segment lost 6 bases, leaving 7 bases of the junction unmatched. Germline CDR1 WNHNN, CDR2 SYGVQD (reference sequence). In nucleotides, the CDR3 is TGCGCCAGCAGCCTAGCGGGGGGCCCCCGCTCCTACAATGAGCAGTTCTTC. Translation: CASSLAGGPRSYNEQFF.

The genes are TRBV28 and TRBJ2-5; 9 positions agree with TRBD1. Germline trimming cut 10 bases from V and 5 bases from J; bases unmatched to any gene: 11. In germline, CDR1 is MDHEN, CDR2 SYDVKM. CDR3 length: 14 amino acids. CDR3 coding DNA: TGTGCCATTCGGGACAGGGTTATTAGGGAGACCCAGTACTTC. Protein: CAIRDRVIRETQYF.

The rearrangement joins TRBV10-1 to TRBJ2-2; 9 bases are shared with TRBD1. This CDR3 contains 13 residues. Trimming cost V 6 bases and J 6 bases; bases outside gene matches: 2. Germline loops: CDR1 WNHNN, CDR2 SYGVQD (reference sequence). The DNA of the CDR3 is TGCGCCAGCAGCCGGGACAGGGCCGGGGAGCTGTTTTTT. Residues: CASSRDRAGELFF.

This clone was detected a few times. The chain combines TRBV9 with TRBJ2-1; no clear D gene. The length of the CDR3 is 12 residues. Germline-derived CDR1 and CDR2 are SGDLS and YYNGEE. V was shortened by 3 bases and J by 6 bases, with 7 bases between the two germline ends. This CDR3 reads CASSGWTNEQFF. The CDR3 DNA follows: TGTGCCAGCAGCGGGTGGACCAATGAGCAGTTCTTC.

In its sample, this clone was seen a few times. V and J are TRBV10-1 and TRBJ1-1, with D uncertain. CDR3 length equals 13 residues. V lost 3 bases and J lost 0, with 5 bases in between. Germline loops: CDR1 WNHNN, CDR2 SYGVQD (reference sequence). The CDR3 DNA reads as TGCGCCAGCAGTGAAGATCTGAACACTGAAGCTTTCTTT. Protein product: CASSEDLNTEAFF.

The V gene is TRBV3-1 (or the pseudogene TRBV3-2), the J gene TRBJ2-5, with TRBD2 identical over 10 bases. The ends lost 5 bases at V and 5 bases at J; junction bases unmatched: 14. The CDR3 is made up of 17 amino acids. Germline CDR1 reads LGHDT; CDR2 reads YNNKEL (reference sequence). CDR3 sequence reads: CASSAPLAGGTRETQYF. CDR3 coding DNA: TGTGCCAGCAGCGCTCCCTTAGCGGGGGGAACCCGGGAGACCCAGTACTTC.

The chain employs TRBV30 and TRBJ1-4; TRBD1 agrees at 7 bases. The trim removed 2 bases at V and 7 bases at J, leaving 7 bases unmatched. CDR1 is GTSNPN, CDR2 SVGIG, per germline (reference sequence). This CDR3 has 14 amino acids. CDR3 DNA: TGTGCCTGGAGTTTTGGGACAGACGGTGAAAAACTGTTTTTT. It is translated as CAWSFGTDGEKLFF.

This rearrangement joins TRBV30 to TRBJ2-1, with 14 nucleotides matching TRBD2. There are 18 residues in the CDR3. Germline V lookup: CDR1 GTSNPN, CDR2 SVGIG (reference sequence). V was pared by 5 bases and J by 2 bases, with 11 bases of the junction left unmatched. The CDR3 reads CAWAGLAGGSGTYNEQFF. The DNA for the CDR3 is TGTGCCTGGGCCGGACTAGCGGGGGGCTCTGGAACCTACAATGAGCAGTTCTTC.

J is TRBJ1-6 and V is TRBV6-6; 7 bases align to TRBD1. Germline CDR1 is MNHNY and CDR2 is SVGAGI (reference sequence). The V and J ends lost 5 bases and 14 bases, in that order; junction bases with no gene match: 18. This CDR3 contains 16 residues. The CDR3 DNA is TGTGCCAGCAGTCGAAACTCAGACAGGGCCAGAGTGGCCCTCCACTTT. Protein: CASSRNSDRARVALHF.

The rearrangement joins TRBV12-3 or TRBV12-4 to TRBJ1-1; TRBD1 is a possible D gene (6 bases). The germline V and J ends were trimmed by 3 bases and 3 bases, with 8 bases remaining between them. This CDR3 comprises 13 residues. As DNA, the CDR3 is TGTGCCAGCAGTTTGTACAGGGACACTGAAGCTTTCTTT. This encodes CASSLYRDTEAFF.